The present entry profiles one TCR beta chain with its context. What it recognizes is unknown. Germline loops: CDR1 LNHDA, CDR2 SQIVND (reference sequence). The V gene lost 1 base and the J gene lost 4 bases, with 20 bases spanning the gap. This CDR3 is built from 17 residues. This sample is part of a study of cytomegalovirus exposure and HLA in healthy donors. Overall study: A subsequent analysis reported that the approximately 120 validation repertoires were produced on the same platform that had also been used for the roughly 710 first-cohort repertoires.

Method: immunoSEQ multiplex PCR; TCRdb's copy keeps in-frame clones and lacks some. Of roughly 150,000 clones in the sample, 89% were seen once. Study-wide results and caveats: As was reported, the classifier diagnosed cytomegalovirus status with high specificity and sensitivity. Researchers reported that a few CMV-associated chains were confirmed in vitro as CMV antigen-specific. It was 150 to 200 TCR beta chains that were listed as cytomegalovirus-associated.

Material for sequencing was PBMCs. V is TRBV19 and J is TRBJ2-7; D might be TRBD1 (5 bases). The source is a man aged 18 to 30 in good health and CMV-seropositive. As DNA, the CDR3 is TGTGCCAGTAGTATAGTCCACTCCTACAGGTACCATTACGAGCAGTACTTC. Its protein is CASSIVHSYRYHYEQYF.